The source of this T cell receptor beta chain is a study of blood T cell repertoires in COVID-19. Study details: The analysed material was cDNA or gDNA that came from T cells, B-cell-depleted T cells, or PBMCs.

The V end was cut by 5 bases, the J end by 0 bases, with 3 bases between. The CDR3 is 12 residues long. A single count supports this clone. Libraries were prepared by immunoSEQ multiplex PCR; TCRdb keeps only in-frame clonotypes and omits some of them. The sample holds roughly 350,000 clones; around nine tenths are singletons and the top ten take around 3.5%. The material sequenced was peripheral blood. The genes are TRBV12-3 or TRBV12-4 and TRBJ2-3; D not certain. The clonotype was recovered from a woman aged 18 to 35 who had recovered from COVID-19. The CDR3 DNA is TGTGCCAGCAGTACTAGCACAGATACGCAGTATTTT. It encodes CASSTSTDTQYF.